This TCR beta chain was observed in a study of lymphopenia after photon versus proton radiotherapy. Trimming at V came to 0 bases and at J to 0 bases, leaving 3 bases not matched to a gene. Germline CDR1 is LGHNA and CDR2 is YSLEER. This CDR3 contains 16 residues. Libraries were prepared by immunoSEQ multiplex PCR; TCRdb keeps only in-frame clonotypes and omits some of them. The table lists fewer than 25,000 clones, about 89% of them singletons. This clone was observed a single time. The source was peripheral blood, collected from a patient treated with proton-based radiotherapy. The receptor comes from a man older than 75 with esophageal cancer. V and J are TRBV4-3 and TRBJ2-3, with 7 bases matching TRBD1. The CDR3, as DNA: TGCGCCAGCAGCCAAGATATGGGACAGAGCACAGATACGCAGTATTTT. As protein: CASSQDMGQSTDTQYF.